The 23 T cell receptor beta chains presented below share a single source sample, sequenced in a study of T cell clonality in common variable immunodeficiency. TCRdb keeps only in-frame clones here, not all; method: immunoSEQ multiplex PCR. This sample carries about 37,000 clones, none of them present only once. Material for sequencing was peripheral blood mononuclear cells. These receptor sequences come from a person aged 18 to 70 in good health.

This clone was seen many times. Read coverage stops 3 residues before the CDR3 terminus; the germline J gene supplies the remainder. This chain links TRBV20-1 with TRBJ2-7; 11 bases fit TRBD1. The CDR3 covers 15 residues. With 3 bases clipped from V and 0 bases from J, the junction kept 4 bases outside the gene matches. From germline, CDR1 is DFQATT and CDR2 SNEGSKA (reference sequence). The covered CDR3 bases are TGCAGTGCTAGTCCCGGGACAGGGGGCTCCTACGAG. Translating gives CSASPGTGGSYE. The full CDR3 protein is CSASPGTGGSYEQYF.

Worth noting for this clone: The read stops 3 residues short of the end of the CDR3; the missing end is completed from the germline J gene. The chain employs TRBV29-1 and TRBJ2-3; 10 bases are shared with TRBD2. Germline V gene lookup returns CDR1 SQVTM and CDR2 ANQGSEA. Trimming at V came to 4 bases and at J to 2 bases, leaving 6 bases not matched to a gene. The CDR3 contains 15 residues. The sequenced CDR3 bases are TGCAGCGTTGGCTCACTAGCGGGGTACACAGATACG. This sequence encodes CSVGSLAGYTDT. The CDR3 in its entirety is CSVGSLAGYTDTQYF.

This clone has at least ten counts. The CDR3 goes on 3 residues after the read ends, and that part is filled in from the germline J gene. The chain uses TRBV20-1 and TRBJ1-1; 7 bases map to TRBD1. CDR3 size: 13 residues. Germline values: CDR1 DFQATT, CDR2 SNEGSKA (reference sequence). Trimming cost V 3 bases and J 2 bases; bases outside gene matches: 3. The CDR3 loop is CSASGDSNTEAFF. CDR3 DNA, as far as it was read: TGCAGTGCTAGCGGGGACAGTAACACTGAA.

This clone was counted many times. The CDR3 extends 3 residues past the end of the read, so its final part is completed from the germline J gene. The chain joins TRBV12-3 or TRBV12-4 to TRBJ2-7, with no clear D. V was shortened by 0 bases and J by 3 bases, with 6 bases between the two germline ends. The CDR3 contains 13 residues. The covered CDR3 bases are TGTGCCAGCAGTTTAGCCCTTTACTACGAG. This translates into CASSLALYYE. The entire CDR3 sequence reads CASSLALYYEQYF.

In this sample, this clone turned up a few times. The read gets to within 3 residues of the CDR3 end, and the germline J gene fills in the rest. This sequence joins TRBV20-1 and TRBJ2-7, with D perhaps matching TRBD1 (5 bases). The germline V gene has CDR1 DFQATT and CDR2 SNEGSKA (reference sequence). V was shortened by 3 bases and J by 5 bases, with 11 bases between the two germline ends. The CDR3 sequence is 12 residues long. The sequenced CDR3 bases are TGCAGTGCTAGGCAGGGCGGCCACGAG. Translation gives CSARQGGHE. From start to end, the CDR3 is CSARQGGHEQYF.

Only a few counts were recorded for this clone. The read terminates 3 residues ahead of where the CDR3 ends, so the germline J gene completes it. J is TRBJ2-1 and V is TRBV19, with D perhaps matching TRBD2 (7 bases). Germline CDR1 reads LNHDA; CDR2 reads SQIVND (reference sequence). V was pared by 8 bases and J by 8 bases, with 28 bases between. The CDR3 runs to 17 residues. The CDR3 loop reads CASAQGGVFTYIDEQFF. The part of the CDR3 DNA that was read is TGTGCCAGTGCTCAAGGGGGGGTCTTTACCTACATCGATGAG.

This clone was seen ten or more times. Coverage ceases 3 residues before the CDR3 finishes, and the germline J gene fills in the end. The chain carries TRBV5-4 and TRBJ2-2, with 8 bases aligning to TRBD2. The CDR3 length is 16 residues. J lost 1 base, V lost 5 bases, and 7 bases had no gene match. Germline values: CDR1 SGHNT, CDR2 YYREEE (reference sequence). The CDR3 spells CASSSFTSGNTGELFF. The DNA read from the CDR3 is TGTGCCAGCAGTTCCTTCACTAGCGGGAACACCGGGGAG.

This clone came up many times. The read finishes 3 residues shy of the CDR3 end, and the germline J gene is used to complete it. The V gene is TRBV30, the J gene TRBJ2-1; 13 bases match TRBD2. CDR1 GTSNPN and CDR2 SVGIG come from the germline V gene (reference sequence). This CDR3 contains 14 residues. J gave up 7 bases and V 6 bases, and 6 bases lay outside the gene matches. The chain's CDR3 is CACVGLAGVNEQFF. CDR3 DNA (partial): TGTGCCTGCGTAGGACTAGCGGGAGTAAATGAG.

There are many counts of this clone. Coverage ceases 3 residues before the CDR3 finishes, and the germline J gene fills in the end. This chain connects TRBV12-3 or TRBV12-4 to TRBJ2-5, with 10 positions matching TRBD1. The junction had 5 bases not matched to a gene; V was cut back by 5 bases and J by 5 bases. This CDR3 has 14 residues. CDR3 sequence: CASSRQGAFETQYF. The sequenced part of the CDR3 DNA is TGTGCCAGCAGTCGACAGGGGGCGTTTGAGACC.

This clone was picked up a small number of times. Read sequence stops 3 residues before the CDR3 end, and the germline J gene provides the missing end. The J gene is TRBJ2-3, the V gene TRBV19; 8 nucleotides line up with TRBD1. The CDR3 consists of 14 residues. J was trimmed by 4 bases and V by 6 bases; bases with no gene match: 6. Germline V CDR1 and CDR2: LNHDA, SQIVND (reference sequence). The DNA read from the CDR3 is TGTGCCAGTAGCTGGAGACAGGGGTCAGATACG. Its translation: CASSWRQGSDT. The CDR3 in full is CASSWRQGSDTQYF.

This clone turned up a few times. With the read ending 3 residues before the CDR3 end, the germline J gene is used to fill in that end. The chain employs TRBV20-1 and TRBJ2-5; a possible D gene is TRBD2 (6 bases). CDR1 and CDR2 from the germline V gene are DFQATT and SNEGSKA (reference sequence). The CDR3 covers 13 residues. The ends were cut back, 6 bases at V and 3 bases at J, with 14 bases in the middle. The part of the CDR3 DNA that was read is TGCAGTGCCTCCGAGGGCGGGGAAGAGACC. It encodes CSASEGGEET. From start to end, the CDR3 is CSASEGGEETQYF.

This clone has more than one count but fewer than ten. Partial CDR3 DNA: TGCAGTGCTAGCCCCAGGGGGCCCTATGGC. Residues: CSASPRGPYG. The entire CDR3 reads CSASPRGPYGYTF. V usage is TRBV20-1 and J usage is TRBJ1-2; the match to TRBD1 covers 8 bases. The DNA ends 3 residues before the CDR3 does, and the rest of the CDR3 is filled in from the germline J gene. The CDR3 has 13 residues. Trimming took 3 bases from V and 4 from J; bases not matched to a gene: 4. The germline V gene has CDR1 DFQATT and CDR2 SNEGSKA (reference sequence).

A note on this clone: The sequenced fragment ends 3 residues before the CDR3 boundary, so the rest is inferred from the germline J gene. The genes are TRBV30 and TRBJ2-3; 14 bases line up with TRBD2. The CDR3 extends over 15 amino acids. The germline V gene has CDR1 GTSNPN and CDR2 SVGIG (reference sequence). The CDR3 loop reads CAFGTSGRLQETQYF. CDR3 DNA, as far as it was read: TGTGCCTTTGGGACTAGCGGGAGATTACAAGAGACG.

This clone was counted only a few times. Read coverage stops 3 residues before the CDR3 terminus; the germline J gene supplies the remainder. V and J are TRBV30 and TRBJ1-5; D ambiguous. Germline loops: CDR1 GTSNPN, CDR2 SVGIG (reference sequence). The CDR3 is made up of 13 amino acids. Trimming pared 0 bases from V and 4 bases from J, leaving 7 bases between. Here the CDR3 reads CAWSVMANQPQHF. CDR3 bases read: TGTGCCTGGAGTGTTATGGCAAATCAGCCC.

This clone occurred many times. The read terminates 3 residues before the CDR3 end, so the remaining end is supplied by the germline J gene. V gene TRBV20-1 combines with J gene TRBJ1-2; the match to TRBD1 covers 7 bases. The CDR3 covers 12 residues. Germline CDR1 is DFQATT and CDR2 is SNEGSKA (reference sequence). After removal of 5 bases from V and 4 bases from J, the junction contained 4 bases not matched to a gene. CDR3 DNA, as far as it was read: TGCAGTGCTCTCGACAGGGTCTATGGC. It yields the protein CSALDRVYG. The full CDR3 protein reads CSALDRVYGYTF.

To note about this clone: Read sequence stops 3 residues before the CDR3 end, and the germline J gene provides the missing end. This chain uses TRBV2 with TRBJ2-7, with D possibly TRBD2 on 6 matching bases. The CDR3 spans 17 residues. Trimming removed 3 bases from V and 3 bases from J, with 21 bases in between. CDR1 is SNHLY and CDR2 is FYNNEI in the germline V gene. This CDR3 reads CASSDTLGGRRLYEQYF. The sequenced CDR3 bases are TGTGCCAGCAGTGACACATTGGGGGGACGGCGACTCTACGAG.

Notes on this clone: Read coverage stops 3 residues before the CDR3 terminus; the germline J gene supplies the remainder. The chain couples TRBV19 to TRBJ2-3; D may be TRBD2 (6 bases). Germline CDR1 and CDR2: LNHDA and SQIVND (reference sequence). The CDR3 totals 14 residues. This CDR3 is CASSIWGVGETQYF. CDR3 DNA, as far as it was read: TGTGCCAGTAGTATTTGGGGGGTAGGCGAGACG. The full variable domain, with the rest looked up from reference TRBV19 and TRBJ2-3, is DGGITQSPKYLFRKEGQNVTLSCEQNLNHDAMYWYRQDPGQGLRLIYYSQIVNDFQKGDIAEGYSVSREKKESFPLTVTSAQKNPTAFYLCASSIWGVGETQYFGPGTRLTVL.

This clone was recorded a few times. Sequencing ends 3 residues short of the CDR3 end; the germline J gene provides the rest. The chain combines TRBV6-1 with TRBJ2-1; 9 bases map to TRBD2. Germline CDR1 MNHNS, CDR2 SASEGT. The CDR3 has 15 residues. V was clipped by 4 bases and J by 4 bases; unmatched bases: 5. The CDR3 sequence: CASSVSGRPYNEQFF. CDR3 DNA, as far as it was read: TGTGCCAGCAGTGTAAGCGGGAGGCCTTACAATGAG.

This clone appeared many times. The read ends 3 residues early relative to the CDR3; the germline J gene fills the gap. The chain has TRBV12-3 or TRBV12-4 and TRBJ1-6; possible D gene TRBD1, 6 bases. This CDR3 is built from 13 residues. V lost 3 bases, J lost 7 bases, and 7 bases lay in between. The DNA read from the CDR3 is TGTGCCAGCAGTTTCGGACAGAATTCACCC. Translating gives CASSFGQNSP. The entire CDR3 sequence reads CASSFGQNSPLHF.

This clone occurred a few times. Read sequence stops 3 residues before the CDR3 end, and the germline J gene provides the missing end. This chain links TRBV20-1 with TRBJ1-1; D is ambiguous. Germline assignment: CDR1 DFQATT and CDR2 SNEGSKA (reference sequence). The CDR3 is 14 residues long. Trimming removed 2 bases at V and 0 bases at J, with 10 bases between. The CDR3 loop is CSARRPGMNTEAFF. CDR3 bases read: TGCAGTGCTAGAAGACCAGGAATGAACACTGAA.

This clone was recorded many times. The sequenced fragment ends 3 residues before the CDR3 boundary, so the rest is inferred from the germline J gene. This sequence joins TRBV10-2 and TRBJ2-3, with D possibly TRBD1 on 5 matching bases. Trimming removed 6 bases at V and 5 bases at J, with 9 bases between. Germline-derived CDR1 and CDR2 are WSHSY and SAAADI. The CDR3 contains 12 residues. CDR3 amino acids: CASRAQGDTQYF. CDR3 bases read: TGCGCCAGCAGAGCTCAGGGAGATACG.

Many counts were recorded for this clone. Incomplete CDR3 DNA: TGCAGTGCCCCGGCCCCACAGGCG. It encodes CSAPAPQA. The CDR3 in its entirety is CSAPAPQAQYF. The J gene is TRBJ2-3, the V gene TRBV20-1; the D gene is possibly TRBD1 (5 bases). The CDR3 end is not reached by the read, which stops 3 residues before it; the germline J gene fills it in. The CDR3 contains 11 residues. Germline CDR1 and CDR2: DFQATT and SNEGSKA (reference sequence).

With regard to this clone: The read stops 3 residues short of the end of the CDR3; the missing end is completed from the germline J gene. The chain has TRBV5-1 and TRBJ2-5, with TRBD2 as a possible D gene (6 bases). This CDR3 has 14 residues. V lost 4 bases and J 2 bases, leaving 12 bases between the germline ends. CDR1 is SGHRS and CDR2 is YFSETQ in the germline V gene. The CDR3 is CASSLNGGQETQYF. CDR3 DNA, as far as it was read: TGCGCCAGCAGCCTTAACGGGGGTCAAGAGACC. The complete variable domain, with remaining parts taken from reference TRBV5-1 and TRBJ2-5, reads KAGVTQTPRYLIKTRGQQVTLSCSPISGHRSVSWYQQTPGQGLQFLFEYFSETQRNKGNFPGRFSGRQFSNSRSEMNVSTLELGDSALYLCASSLNGGQETQYFGPGTRLLVL.